Presented here are 24 T cell receptor beta chains from one specimen sequenced in a study of blood T cell repertoires in COVID-19. Profiling relied on immunoSEQ multiplex PCR, and the TCRdb table lists in-frame clones only, not all of them. Seen here are a few hundred thousand clones, about 85% observed once, and the top ten hold just over 6.5%. Sequencing was done on a sample of PBMCs or T cells enriched from blood (not recorded which). These receptors all stem from a woman in her forties or fifties who had been exposed to COVID-19.

The chain combines TRBV27 with TRBJ2-1, with 9 bases aligning to TRBD2. Trimming cost V 7 bases and J 7 bases; bases outside gene matches: 11. This CDR3 has 15 residues. Germline V gives CDR1 MNHEY, CDR2 SMNVEV (reference sequence). The CDR3 sequence is CASTPSGGGANEQFF. The CDR3 DNA is TGTGCCAGCACCCCTTCGGGCGGGGGGGCAAATGAGCAGTTCTTC.

This clone was seen once. This rearrangement joins TRBV19 to TRBJ1-6; 9 bases match TRBD1. Trimming cost V 10 bases and J 6 bases; bases outside gene matches: 10. CDR3 length: 15 amino acids. Germline V gene sequence: CDR1 LNHDA, CDR2 SQIVND (reference sequence). The CDR3 bases are TGTGCCACCCAGACCGGGACAGGGTCTAATTCACCCCTCCACTTT. Encoded protein: CATQTGTGSNSPLHF.

The chain employs TRBV10-3 and TRBJ2-1; 9 bases map to TRBD1. The V and J ends lost 4 bases and 10 bases, in that order; junction bases with no gene match: 5. The CDR3 is made up of 13 amino acids. The germline V gene encodes CDR1 ENHRY and CDR2 SYGVKD. The CDR3 protein is CAISGDRVSEQFF. As DNA, the CDR3 is TGTGCCATCAGTGGGGACAGGGTGTCGGAGCAGTTCTTC.

V and J are TRBV19 and TRBJ1-2, with a tentative D call TRBD1 (6 bases). CDR1 is LNHDA and CDR2 is SQIVND in the germline V gene (reference sequence). CDR3 length: 14 amino acids. Trimming pared 2 bases from V and 4 bases from J, leaving 11 bases between. The CDR3 DNA follows: TGTGCCAGTAGTATAACAGGGACCCGCTATGGCTACACCTTC. The encoded protein is CASSITGTRYGYTF.

The chain joins TRBV20-1 to TRBJ1-2; TRBD1 aligns across 11 bases. The CDR3 is 10 residues long. CDR1 is DFQATT, CDR2 SNEGSKA, per germline (reference sequence). CDR3 nucleotides: TGCGGACAGGGGGCAGGTGGCTACACCTTC. Protein sequence: CGQGAGGYTF.

This chain joins TRBV12-3 or TRBV12-4 and TRBJ1-5; D remains unclear. The V end was cut by 4 bases, the J end by 3 bases, with 4 bases between. The CDR3 runs 12 residues. The CDR3 nucleotides are TGTGCCAGCAGTTCCAACAATCAGCCCCAGCATTTT. Protein product: CASSSNNQPQHF.

The V and J genes are TRBV5-4 and TRBJ1-1, with D uncertain. Germline CDR1 and CDR2: SGHNT and YYREEE (reference sequence). V lost 0 bases, J lost 3 bases, and 15 bases lay in between. The CDR3 has 16 amino acids. This CDR3 is CASSLGFGRGDTEAFF. CDR3 in DNA: TGTGCCAGCAGCTTGGGCTTTGGTCGCGGGGACACTGAAGCTTTCTTT.

The gene calls are TRBV14 and TRBJ1-1; possible D gene TRBD1, 6 bases. From germline, CDR1 is SGHDN and CDR2 FVKESK. The CDR3 has 15 amino acids. V lost 2 bases to trimming and J lost 3 bases, with 13 bases between them. As DNA, the CDR3 is TGTGCCAGCAGCCAAATAACAGGGAGGGACACTGAAGCTTTCTTT. As protein: CASSQITGRDTEAFF.

The chain combines TRBV14 with TRBJ1-2; 9 nucleotides agree with TRBD1. Germline CDR1 SGHDN, CDR2 FVKESK. The J segment lost 8 bases and the V segment lost 2 bases, leaving 12 bases of the junction unmatched. The length of the CDR3 is 16 residues. CDR3 in amino acids: CASSQLKGQGLEGYTF. The CDR3 nucleotides read TGTGCCAGCAGCCAACTAAAGGGACAGGGACTGGAGGGCTACACCTTC.

This sequence joins TRBV10-2 and TRBJ1-3; D is perhaps TRBD1 (6 bases). V was trimmed by 11 bases and J by 4 bases, leaving 9 bases between them. The CDR3 contains 11 residues. In germline, CDR1 is WSHSY, CDR2 SAAADI. CDR3 protein: CAAGQGNTIYF. In DNA, the CDR3 is TGCGCCGCTGGACAGGGAAACACCATATATTTT.

This clone was seen just once. This chain links TRBV3-1 (or the pseudogene TRBV3-2) with TRBJ2-7, with TRBD1 as a possible D gene (6 bases). Germline CDR1 is LGHDT and CDR2 is YNNKEL (reference sequence). The CDR3 loop spans 13 amino acids. Trimming took off 0 bases at V and 6 bases at J, with 9 bases between the two ends. The CDR3 reads CASSQELGGEQYF. The CDR3 DNA reads TGTGCCAGCAGCCAAGAATTAGGGGGCGAGCAGTACTTC.

V usage is TRBV18 and J usage is TRBJ2-5, with a tentative D call TRBD1 (6 bases). Germline CDR1 reads KGHSH; CDR2 reads LQKENI. V lost 6 bases to trimming and J lost 4 bases, with 9 bases between them. CDR3 length: 12 residues. CDR3 nucleotides: TGTGCCAGCTCGGACAGTGGAGAGACCCAGTACTTC. It encodes CASSDSGETQYF. Full variable domain (rest looked up from reference TRBV18 and TRBJ2-5): NAGVMQNPRHLVRRRGQEARLRCSPMKGHSHVYWYRQLPEEGLKFMVYLQKENIIDESGMPKERFSAEFPKEGPSILRIQQVVRGDSAAYFCASSDSGETQYFGPGTRLLVL.

This clone is a singleton in its sample. The gene calls are TRBV28 and TRBJ2-2; tentatively, D is TRBD1 (5 bases). The CDR3 length is 12 residues. Trimming removed 8 bases at V and 5 bases at J, with 9 bases between. The V gene's germline CDR1 is MDHEN and CDR2 SYDVKM. CDR3 region: CASQGSTGELFF. In DNA form, the CDR3 reads TGTGCCAGCCAGGGAAGTACCGGGGAGCTGTTTTTT.

The rearrangement links TRBV5-4 to TRBJ2-1; 12 bases align to TRBD2. This CDR3 has 15 amino acids. Germline loops: CDR1 SGHNT, CDR2 YYREEE (reference sequence). Trimming at V came to 2 bases and at J to 5 bases, leaving 2 bases not matched to a gene. CDR3 residues: CASSLGLAGNNEQFF. The CDR3 DNA is TGTGCCAGCAGCTTAGGACTAGCGGGGAACAATGAGCAGTTCTTC.

V is TRBV19 and J is TRBJ2-5; 7 positions match TRBD1. V shed 3 bases and J 2 bases; nucleotides not matched to a gene: 0. From germline, CDR1 is LNHDA and CDR2 SQIVND (reference sequence). The CDR3 spans 13 residues. As DNA, the CDR3 is TGTGCCAGTAGTATGGGACAGCAAGAGACCCAGTACTTC. Translation: CASSMGQQETQYF.

The chain uses TRBV10-2 and TRBJ2-7; D gene unclear. The CDR3 totals 14 residues. Germline V gene sequence: CDR1 WSHSY, CDR2 SAAADI. V was shortened by 5 bases and J by 0 bases, with 11 bases between the two germline ends. The CDR3 DNA is TGCGCCAGCAGTCCGAGACTCAGCTCCTACGAGCAGTACTTC. Amino acid sequence: CASSPRLSSYEQYF.

V is TRBV2 and J is TRBJ1-2, with TRBD1 matching over 10 bases. Germline V CDR1 and CDR2: SNHLY, FYNNEI. The V gene end was trimmed by 3 bases and the J gene end by 4 bases; junction bases not matched to a gene: 8. The CDR3 is made up of 16 amino acids. CDR3 sequence reads: CASSDDRGRLGYGYTF. In DNA form, the CDR3 reads TGTGCCAGCAGTGATGACAGGGGGCGCTTGGGCTATGGCTACACCTTC.

The gene calls are TRBV5-5 and TRBJ1-5; weak D call: TRBD1 (6 bases). Germline V gene sequence: CDR1 SGHKS, CDR2 YYEKEE (reference sequence). This CDR3 spans 15 amino acids. The ends were cut back, 1 base at V and 5 bases at J, with 13 bases in the middle. This chain's CDR3 is CASSLFGSGDQPQHF. CDR3 in DNA: TGTGCCAGCAGCTTGTTCGGGTCAGGGGATCAGCCCCAGCATTTT.

This chain links TRBV28 with TRBJ1-6, with TRBD1 matching 7 bases. With V trimmed by 5 bases and J by 0 bases, 16 bases remained unmatched. There are 20 residues in the CDR3. Germline V gives CDR1 MDHEN, CDR2 SYDVKM. CDR3 residues: CASSTHPLSGGSSYNSPLHF. The CDR3 coding sequence is TGTGCCAGCAGTACTCACCCACTATCAGGGGGTAGCTCCTATAATTCACCCCTCCACTTT.

This clone was recorded once. The chain employs TRBV3-1 (or the pseudogene TRBV3-2) and TRBJ2-6; possible D gene TRBD2, 5 bases. Deletions cut 3 bases from V and 0 bases from J, with 9 bases between. There are 16 residues in the CDR3. Germline V gives CDR1 LGHDT, CDR2 YNNKEL (reference sequence). The CDR3, as DNA: TGTGCCAGCAGCCATGGACTGTTCTCTGGGGCCAACGTCCTGACTTTC. Translating gives CASSHGLFSGANVLTF.

This sequence joins TRBV11-2 and TRBJ2-5; no definite D call. The CDR3 is 13 residues long. Germline V gene sequence: CDR1 SGHAT, CDR2 FQNNGV. The V end lost 2 bases, the J end lost 3 bases, and 7 bases lay between the germline ends. CDR3 protein: CASSLHLKETQYF. The CDR3 nucleotides read TGTGCCAGCAGCTTACACTTAAAAGAGACCCAGTACTTC.

Written as DNA, the CDR3 is TGCGCCAGCAGCTTGGGGGCCAGGGAAAATGAGCAGTTCTTC. Translation: CASSLGARENEQFF. The chain couples TRBV5-1 to TRBJ2-1; D might be TRBD1 (5 bases). Trimming removed 0 bases from V and 7 bases from J, with 11 bases in between. This CDR3 is 14 amino acids long. The germline V gene encodes CDR1 SGHRS and CDR2 YFSETQ.

The chain joins TRBV3-1 (or the pseudogene TRBV3-2) to TRBJ1-6, with D uncertain. Germline V lookup: CDR1 LGHDT, CDR2 YNNKEL (reference sequence). V was clipped by 4 bases and J by 10 bases, with 11 bases between them. There are 13 residues in the CDR3. CDR3 amino acids: CASSLNRESPLHF. The CDR3, as DNA: TGTGCCAGCAGCCTGAATAGGGAGTCACCCCTCCACTTT.

The chain uses TRBV4-1 and TRBJ2-3; tentatively, D is TRBD2 (6 bases). Germline V gene lookup returns CDR1 MGHRA and CDR2 YSYEKL. The V and J ends lost 0 bases and 4 bases respectively, with 14 bases between them. This CDR3 is built from 16 residues. CDR3 bases: TGCGCCAGCAGCCAAGATTGGGGACTCCGGGCAGATACGCAGTATTTT. It encodes CASSQDWGLRADTQYF.